Listed below are T cell receptor beta chains from one sample, sequenced in a study of identical twins. TCRdb independently ran MiXCR on the 5' RACE reads; one entry per CDR3 protein. The table shows 600,000 to 850,000 distinct CDR3 sequences, with roughly 18% occurring only once. This same sample was also taken into another study, of T cells expressing NK-cell markers.

Specimen: PBMCs. All receptors derive from a woman aged 18-30 years in good health. CDR3s include the opening cysteine and the closing phenylalanine or tryptophan. Fields, in order: D gene, V gene, CDR3 length, J gene, clone size, CDR3 protein, CDR3 DNA. D genes are given only for firm matches. Clone size, where shown, is once, few, many, or a class for clones that have expanded.

NA	TRBV6-5	14	TRBJ2-5	few	CASSYWTAQETQYF	TGTGCCAGCAGTTACTGGACAGCCCAAGAGACCCAGTACTTC
NA	TRBV30	12	TRBJ1-1	few	CAWSVQRAEAFF	TGTGCCTGGAGTGTACAGAGGGCTGAAGCTTTCTTT
NA	TRBV5-1	14	TRBJ1-2	few	CASSQAEGFGGYTF	TGCGCCAGCAGCCAGGCAGAAGGGTTCGGTGGCTACACCTTC
NA	TRBV12-3/TRBV12-4	16	TRBJ2-2	NA	CASSTNGLGMSGELFF	TGTGCCAGCAGTACTAACGGTTTGGGAATGTCCGGGGAGCTGTTTTTT
NA	TRBV20-1	14	TRBJ2-7	NA	CSARGGMSSYEQYF	TGCAGTGCCAGGGGGGGGATGAGCTCCTACGAGCAGTACTTC
NA	TRBV7-9	13	TRBJ1-1	NA	CASSLEYLPEAFF	TGTGCCAGCAGCTTAGAGTACCTCCCTGAAGCTTTCTTT
TRBD1	TRBV5-1	14	TRBJ1-1	NA	CASSFGTGNPEAFF	TGCGCCAGCAGCTTCGGGACAGGGAACCCTGAAGCTTTCTTT
NA	TRBV27	14	TRBJ1-1	NA	CASRQGGRGTEAFF	TGTGCCAGCAGGCAGGGAGGTCGCGGCACTGAAGCTTTCTTT
NA	TRBV20-1	15	TRBJ2-7	few	CSARDRDSSSYEQYF	TGCAGTGCTAGAGATCGCGACTCCTCCTCCTACGAGCAGTACTTC
NA	TRBV7-9	16	TRBJ2-5	NA	CASIQGGGVRQETQYF	TGTGCCAGCATCCAGGGTGGGGGCGTACGCCAAGAGACCCAGTACTTC
TRBD2	TRBV9	14	TRBJ2-1	once	CASSATSGGTEQFF	TGTGCCAGCTCCGCGACTAGCGGGGGCACGGAGCAGTTCTTC
TRBD1	TRBV29-1	11	TRBJ2-1	once	CSVDAGGEQFF	TGCAGCGTCGACGCAGGGGGTGAGCAGTTCTTC
NA	TRBV7-2	11	TRBJ1-3	few	CASSLGVTIYF	TGTGCCAGCAGCTTAGGTGTCACCATATATTTT
NA	TRBV20-1	13	TRBJ1-1	NA	CSAPGNLPSEAFF	TGCAGTGCCCCAGGGAATCTCCCCTCCGAAGCTTTCTTT
NA	TRBV5-1	13	TRBJ2-3	few	CASSTLSADTQYF	TGCGCCAGCAGCACCCTATCGGCAGATACGCAGTATTTT
NA	TRBV24-1	14	TRBJ2-1	NA	CATRAAGQSNEQFF	TGTGCCACCAGAGCGGCAGGACAAAGCAATGAGCAGTTCTTC
TRBD1	TRBV3-1	14	TRBJ2-7	few	CASSARTGRNEQYF	TGTGCCAGCAGCGCTAGGACAGGGAGGAACGAGCAGTACTTC
TRBD1	TRBV10-3	18	TRBJ2-7	NA	CAIRPGTGTTFGSYEQYF	TGTGCCATCAGACCCGGGACAGGGACCACTTTCGGGTCCTACGAGCAGTACTTC
NA	TRBV5-1	13	TRBJ2-7	few	CASSLLGGDEQYF	TGCGCCAGCAGCTTGCTGGGGGGCGACGAGCAGTACTTC
TRBD1	TRBV9	15	TRBJ2-3	NA	CASSVGQGGRDTQYF	TGTGCCAGCAGCGTAGGACAGGGCGGAAGGGATACGCAGTATTTT
TRBD1	TRBV20-1	12	TRBJ1-1	NA	CSANTGTAEAFF	TGCAGTGCTAACACCGGGACAGCTGAAGCTTTCTTT
NA	TRBV21-1	13	TRBJ1-1	once	CASRPGDNTEAFF	TGTGCCAGCAGGCCAGGCGATAACACTGAAGCTTTCTTT
NA	TRBV5-5	12	TRBJ2-5	few	CASMYVAETQYF	TGTGCCAGCATGTATGTGGCAGAGACCCAGTACTTC
TRBD2	TRBV6-4	14	TRBJ2-3	many	CASSVGGDTDTQYF	TGTGCCAGCAGTGTGGGGGGGGACACAGATACGCAGTATTTT
TRBD2	TRBV24-1	16	TRBJ2-1	many	CATSETGTSAYNEQFF	TGTGCCACCAGTGAAACCGGGACTAGCGCTTACAATGAGCAGTTCTTC
TRBD2	TRBV3-1	14	TRBJ2-5	NA	CASTNPGGQETQYF	TGTGCCAGCACGAACCCGGGGGGCCAAGAGACCCAGTACTTC
TRBD1	TRBV5-1	16	TRBJ2-5	NA	CASSLVSGQGSETQYF	TGCGCCAGCAGCTTGGTTTCGGGACAGGGATCTGAGACCCAGTACTTC
TRBD1	TRBV7-2	15	TRBJ2-1	many	CASSRGQGGYNEQFF	TGTGCCAGCAGTAGGGGACAGGGGGGCTACAATGAGCAGTTCTTC
NA	TRBV29-1	14	TRBJ2-6	few	CSVDEGTGANVLTF	TGCAGCGTTGACGAGGGGACCGGGGCCAACGTCCTGACTTTC
TRBD2	TRBV11-3	15	TRBJ2-2	NA	CASSAGTTGPGELFF	TGTGCCAGCAGCGCCGGGACTACCGGCCCCGGGGAGCTGTTTTTT
NA	TRBV7-9	15	TRBJ2-7	few	CASTLGPGDTYEQYF	TGTGCCAGCACCCTCGGCCCCGGGGACACCTACGAGCAGTACTTC
NA	TRBV5-8	14	TRBJ2-1	few	CASSLSLFYNEQFF	TGTGCCAGCAGCTTGTCTCTCTTCTACAATGAGCAGTTCTTC
NA	TRBV12-3/TRBV12-4	12	TRBJ2-1	few	CASSFEPHEQFF	TGTGCCAGCAGTTTTGAGCCACATGAGCAGTTCTTC
NA	TRBV12-3/TRBV12-4	18	TRBJ2-4	NA	CASSPQRGTSLAKNIQYF	TGTGCCAGCAGTCCCCAACGGGGGACATCTCTAGCCAAAAACATTCAGTACTTC
NA	TRBV7-8	15	TRBJ2-1	NA	CASSLVPGQYNEQFF	TGTGCCAGCAGCTTAGTTCCAGGACAGTACAATGAGCAGTTCTTC
NA	TRBV4-3	17	TRBJ2-1	few	CASSQDPRQTSYNEQFF	TGCGCCAGCAGCCAGGACCCTCGACAGACCTCCTACAATGAGCAGTTCTTC
NA	TRBV12-3/TRBV12-4	13	TRBJ1-6	NA	CASSLQGTSPLHF	TGTGCCAGCAGTTTGCAGGGTACTTCACCCCTCCACTTT
NA	TRBV6-5	11	TRBJ1-1	NA	CASHRGGKAFF	TGTGCCAGCCATAGGGGCGGGAAAGCTTTCTTT
NA	TRBV11-2	13	TRBJ2-7	NA	CASSSVGLGEQYF	TGTGCCAGCAGCTCAGTGGGATTGGGCGAGCAGTACTTC
TRBD2	TRBV5-5	15	TRBJ2-2	many	CASRPSGRNTGELFF	TGTGCCAGCAGGCCTAGCGGGAGGAACACCGGGGAGCTGTTTTTT
NA	TRBV5-1	14	TRBJ1-2	few	CASSLPDRNYGYTF	TGCGCCAGCAGCTTACCTGACAGGAACTATGGCTACACCTTC
NA	TRBV12-3/TRBV12-4	13	TRBJ1-2	NA	CASSPQTNYGYTF	TGTGCCAGCAGTCCCCAAACTAACTATGGCTACACCTTC
NA	TRBV6-2/TRBV6-3	12	TRBJ2-2	NA	CASAVRTGELFF	TGTGCCAGCGCCGTTCGGACCGGGGAGCTGTTTTTT
NA	TRBV29-1	13	TRBJ1-2	NA	CSVGLMQNYGYTF	TGCAGCGTAGGACTGATGCAGAACTATGGCTACACCTTC
NA	TRBV7-9	13	TRBJ2-1	NA	CASSSRGSNEQFF	TGTGCCAGCAGCTCCCGTGGTAGCAATGAGCAGTTCTTC
NA	TRBV9	15	TRBJ1-1	NA	CASSVDGDSIQGAFF	TGTGCCAGCAGCGTAGATGGGGACTCAATACAGGGAGCTTTCTTT
NA	TRBV29-1	12	TRBJ2-5	few	CSVEGGQETQYF	TGCAGCGTTGAAGGGGGTCAAGAGACCCAGTACTTC
NA	TRBV18	18	TRBJ2-6	NA	CASSPQGLGGSGANVLTF	TGTGCCAGCTCACCACAGGGACTTGGAGGGTCTGGGGCCAACGTCCTGACTTTC
TRBD2	TRBV27	14	TRBJ2-7	many	CASSFSGGTYEQYF	TGTGCCAGCAGTTTTTCCGGGGGGACCTACGAGCAGTACTTC
NA	TRBV5-1	14	TRBJ2-7	NA	CASSLGGDLYEQYF	TGCGCCAGCAGCTTGGGGGGGGACCTTTACGAGCAGTACTTC
TRBD1	TRBV12-3/TRBV12-4	17	TRBJ2-5	NA	CASSFRQGVAYQETQYF	TGTGCCAGCAGTTTCCGACAGGGGGTTGCCTACCAAGAGACCCAGTACTTC